This T cell receptor beta chain is from a study of T cell responses to AZD1222 COVID-19 vaccine. The method was immunoSEQ multiplex PCR; TCRdb's version includes in-frame clones alone and lacks a portion of them. Among about 190,000 clones listed, 94% were seen once. The V end lost 6 bases, the J end lost 3 bases, and 17 bases lay between the germline ends. The CDR3 spans 15 residues. Germline lookup yields CDR1 MNHEY and CDR2 SVGAGI. The sample was peripheral blood, taken on day 0 of AZD1222 vaccination. V is TRBV6-5 and J is TRBJ1-2; D is possibly TRBD1 (6 bases). The sequence derives from an adult in good health. CDR3 DNA: TGTGCCAGCAGCGCCGTAATGGGGGCCCACTATGGCTACACCTTC. Translating gives CASSAVMGAHYGYTF.